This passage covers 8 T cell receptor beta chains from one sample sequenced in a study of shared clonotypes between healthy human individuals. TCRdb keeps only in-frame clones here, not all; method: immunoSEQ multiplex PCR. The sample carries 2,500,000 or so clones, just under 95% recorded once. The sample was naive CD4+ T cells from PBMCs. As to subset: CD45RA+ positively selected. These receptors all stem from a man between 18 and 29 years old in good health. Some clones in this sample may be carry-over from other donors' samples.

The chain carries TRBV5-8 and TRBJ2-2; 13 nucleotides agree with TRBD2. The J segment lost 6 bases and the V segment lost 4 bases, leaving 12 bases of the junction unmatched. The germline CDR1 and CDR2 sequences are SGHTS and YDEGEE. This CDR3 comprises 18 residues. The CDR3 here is CASSRQLAGGPGAGELFF. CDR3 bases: TGTGCCAGCAGCAGGCAACTAGCGGGAGGGCCCGGGGCCGGGGAGCTGTTTTTT.

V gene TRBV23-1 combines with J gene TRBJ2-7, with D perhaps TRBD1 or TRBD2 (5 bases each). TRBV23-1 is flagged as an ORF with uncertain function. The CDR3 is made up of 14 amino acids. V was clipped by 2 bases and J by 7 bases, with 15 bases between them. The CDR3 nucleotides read TGCGCCAGCAGTCAACGGGACGGAGGAAGAGAGCAGTACTTC. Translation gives CASSQRDGGREQYF.

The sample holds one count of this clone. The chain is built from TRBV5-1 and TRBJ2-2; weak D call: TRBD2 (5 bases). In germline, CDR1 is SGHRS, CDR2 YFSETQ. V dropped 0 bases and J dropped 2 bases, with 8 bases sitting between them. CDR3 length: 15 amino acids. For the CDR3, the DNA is TGCGCCAGCAGCTTGGCTAGCCCTAACACCGGGGAGCTGTTTTTT. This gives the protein CASSLASPNTGELFF.

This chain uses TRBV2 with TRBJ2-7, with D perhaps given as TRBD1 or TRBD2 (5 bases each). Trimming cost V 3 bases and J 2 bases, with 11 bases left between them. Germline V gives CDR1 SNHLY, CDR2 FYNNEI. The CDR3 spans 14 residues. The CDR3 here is CASSEQGPTYEQYF. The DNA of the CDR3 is TGTGCCAGCAGTGAGCAGGGACCTACCTACGAGCAGTACTTC. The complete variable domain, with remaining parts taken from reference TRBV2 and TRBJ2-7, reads EPEVTQTPSHQVTQMGQEVILRCVPISNHLYFYWYRQILGQKVEFLVSFYNNEISEKSEIFDDQFSVERPDGSNFTLKIRSTKLEDSAMYFCASSEQGPTYEQYFGPGTRLTVT.

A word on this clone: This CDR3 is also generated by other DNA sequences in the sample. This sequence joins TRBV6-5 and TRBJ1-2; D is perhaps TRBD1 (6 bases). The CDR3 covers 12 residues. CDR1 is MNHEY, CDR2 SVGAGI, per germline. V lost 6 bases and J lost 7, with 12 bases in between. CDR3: CASRPGGGGYTF. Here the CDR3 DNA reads TGTGCCAGCAGGCCCGGAGGGGGTGGCTACACCTTC.

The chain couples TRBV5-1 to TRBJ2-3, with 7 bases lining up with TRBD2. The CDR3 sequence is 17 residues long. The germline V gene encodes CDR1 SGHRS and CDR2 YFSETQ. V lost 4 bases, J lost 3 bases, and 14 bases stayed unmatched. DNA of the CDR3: TGCGCCAGCAGCATCCCTTTTGCGGGAGAGGATACAGATACGCAGTATTTT. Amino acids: CASSIPFAGEDTDTQYF.

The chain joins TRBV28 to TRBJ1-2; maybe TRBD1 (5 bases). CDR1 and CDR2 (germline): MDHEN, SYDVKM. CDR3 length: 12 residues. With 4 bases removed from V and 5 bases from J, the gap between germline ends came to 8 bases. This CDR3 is CASSWRGYGYTF. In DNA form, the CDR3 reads TGTGCCAGCAGTTGGAGGGGATATGGCTACACCTTC.

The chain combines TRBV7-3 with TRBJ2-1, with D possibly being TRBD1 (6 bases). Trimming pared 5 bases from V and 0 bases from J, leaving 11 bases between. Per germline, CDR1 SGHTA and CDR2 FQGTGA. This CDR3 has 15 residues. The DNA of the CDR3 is TGTGCCAGCAGCCAAACAGGGAACTCCTACAATGAGCAGTTCTTC. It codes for CASSQTGNSYNEQFF.